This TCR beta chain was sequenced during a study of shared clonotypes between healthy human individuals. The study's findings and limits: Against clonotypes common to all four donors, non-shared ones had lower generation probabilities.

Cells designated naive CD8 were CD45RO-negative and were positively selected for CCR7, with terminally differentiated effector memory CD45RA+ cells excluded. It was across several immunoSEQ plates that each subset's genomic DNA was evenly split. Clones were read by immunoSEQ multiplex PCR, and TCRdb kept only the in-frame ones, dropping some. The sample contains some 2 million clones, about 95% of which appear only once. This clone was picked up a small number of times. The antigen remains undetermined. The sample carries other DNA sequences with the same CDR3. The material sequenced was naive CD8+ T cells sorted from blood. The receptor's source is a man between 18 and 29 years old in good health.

This CDR3 is CAWSVGTEAFF. The CDR3 DNA follows: TGTGCCTGGAGTGTTGGTACTGAAGCTTTCTTT. This chain joins TRBV30 and TRBJ1-1, with D unclear. V was cut by 0 bases and J by 5 bases, with 4 bases left in between. Germline-derived CDR1 and CDR2 are GTSNPN and SVGIG (reference sequence). The CDR3 is 11 amino acids.